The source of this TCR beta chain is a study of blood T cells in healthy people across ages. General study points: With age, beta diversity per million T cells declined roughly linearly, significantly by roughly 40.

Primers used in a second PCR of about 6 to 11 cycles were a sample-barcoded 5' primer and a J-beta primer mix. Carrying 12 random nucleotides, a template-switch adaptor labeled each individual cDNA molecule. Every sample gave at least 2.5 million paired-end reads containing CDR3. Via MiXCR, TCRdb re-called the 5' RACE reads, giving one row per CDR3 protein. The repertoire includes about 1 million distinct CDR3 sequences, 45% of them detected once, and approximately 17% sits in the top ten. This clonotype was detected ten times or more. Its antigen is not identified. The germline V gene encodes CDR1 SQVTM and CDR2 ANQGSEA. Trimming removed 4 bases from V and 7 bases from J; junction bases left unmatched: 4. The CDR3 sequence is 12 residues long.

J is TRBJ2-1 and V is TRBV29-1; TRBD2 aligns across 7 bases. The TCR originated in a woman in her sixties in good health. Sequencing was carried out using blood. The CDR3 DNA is TGCAGCGTTGTTGCGGGAGTGAATGAGCAGTTCTTC. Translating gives CSVVAGVNEQFF.